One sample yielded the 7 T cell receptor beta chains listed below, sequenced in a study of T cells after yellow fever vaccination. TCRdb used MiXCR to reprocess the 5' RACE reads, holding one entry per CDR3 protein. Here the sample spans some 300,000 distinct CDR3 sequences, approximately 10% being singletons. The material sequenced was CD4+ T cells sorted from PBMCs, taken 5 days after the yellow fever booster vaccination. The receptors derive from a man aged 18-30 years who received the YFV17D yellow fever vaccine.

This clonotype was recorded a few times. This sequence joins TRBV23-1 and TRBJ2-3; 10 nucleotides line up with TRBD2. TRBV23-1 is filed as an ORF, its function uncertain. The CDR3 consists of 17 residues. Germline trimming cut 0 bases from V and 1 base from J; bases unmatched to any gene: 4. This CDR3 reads CASSQSTSGEGTDTQYF. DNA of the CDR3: TGCGCCAGCAGTCAATCAACTAGCGGGGAAGGCACAGATACGCAGTATTTT.

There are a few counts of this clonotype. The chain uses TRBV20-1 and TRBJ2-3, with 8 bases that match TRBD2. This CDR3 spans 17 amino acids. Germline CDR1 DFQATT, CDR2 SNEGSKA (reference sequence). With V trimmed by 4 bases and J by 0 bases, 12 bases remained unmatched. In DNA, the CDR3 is TGCAGTGCTACGTGGGCTAGCGGGCCACTTAGCACAGATACGCAGTATTTT. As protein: CSATWASGPLSTDTQYF.

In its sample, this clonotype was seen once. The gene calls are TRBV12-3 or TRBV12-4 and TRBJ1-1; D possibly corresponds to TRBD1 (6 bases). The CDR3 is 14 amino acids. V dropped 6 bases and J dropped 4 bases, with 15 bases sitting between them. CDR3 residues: CASRGPRGPTEAFF. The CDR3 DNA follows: TGTGCCAGCAGAGGACCCAGGGGCCCCACTGAAGCTTTCTTT.

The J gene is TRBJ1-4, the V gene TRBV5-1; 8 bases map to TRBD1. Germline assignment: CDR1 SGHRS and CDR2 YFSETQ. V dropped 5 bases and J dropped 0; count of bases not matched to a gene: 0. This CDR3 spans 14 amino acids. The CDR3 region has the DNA TGCGCCAGCAGGGACAGGGCAACTAATGAAAAACTGTTTTTT. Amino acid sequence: CASRDRATNEKLFF. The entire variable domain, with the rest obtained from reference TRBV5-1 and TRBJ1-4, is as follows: KAGVTQTPRYLIKTRGQQVTLSCSPISGHRSVSWYQQTPGQGLQFLFEYFSETQRNKGNFPGRFSGRQFSNSRSEMNVSTLELGDSALYLCASRDRATNEKLFFGSGTQLSVL.

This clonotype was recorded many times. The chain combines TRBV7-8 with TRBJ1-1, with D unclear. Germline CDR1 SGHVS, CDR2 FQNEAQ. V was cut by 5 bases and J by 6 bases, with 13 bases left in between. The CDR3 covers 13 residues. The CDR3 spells CASSLQQNSEAFF. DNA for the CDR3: TGTGCCAGCAGCCTACAGCAAAACTCTGAAGCTTTCTTT.

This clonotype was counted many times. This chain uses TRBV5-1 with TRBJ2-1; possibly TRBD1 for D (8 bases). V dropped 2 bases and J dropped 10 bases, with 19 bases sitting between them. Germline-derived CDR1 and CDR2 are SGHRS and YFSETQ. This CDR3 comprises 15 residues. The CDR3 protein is CASSFTGGDLQEQFF. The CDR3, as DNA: TGCGCCAGCAGCTTCACAGGGGGGGACCTTCAGGAGCAGTTCTTC.

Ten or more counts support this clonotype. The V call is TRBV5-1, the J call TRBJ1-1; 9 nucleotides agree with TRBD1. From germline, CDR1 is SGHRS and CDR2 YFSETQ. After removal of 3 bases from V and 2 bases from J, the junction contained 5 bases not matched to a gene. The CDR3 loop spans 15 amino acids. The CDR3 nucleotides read TGCGCCAGCAGCTCGTACAGGGGGCCCAACACTGAAGCTTTCTTT. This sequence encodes CASSSYRGPNTEAFF.